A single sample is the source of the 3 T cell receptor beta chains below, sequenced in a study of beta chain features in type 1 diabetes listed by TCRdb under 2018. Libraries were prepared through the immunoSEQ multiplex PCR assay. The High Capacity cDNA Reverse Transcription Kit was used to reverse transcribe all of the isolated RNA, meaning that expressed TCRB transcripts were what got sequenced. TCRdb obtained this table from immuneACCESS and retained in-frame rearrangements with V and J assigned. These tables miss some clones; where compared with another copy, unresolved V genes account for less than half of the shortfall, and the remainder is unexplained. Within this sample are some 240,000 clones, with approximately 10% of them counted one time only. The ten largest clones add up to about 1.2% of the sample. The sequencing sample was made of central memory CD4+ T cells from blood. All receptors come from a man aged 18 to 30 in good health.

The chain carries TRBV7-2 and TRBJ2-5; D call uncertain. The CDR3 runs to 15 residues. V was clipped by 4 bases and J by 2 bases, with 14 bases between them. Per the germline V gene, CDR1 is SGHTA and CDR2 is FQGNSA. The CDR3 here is CASSSGTLLQETQYF. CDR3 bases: TGTGCCAGCAGCTCAGGCACGTTGCTACAAGAGACCCAGTACTTC.

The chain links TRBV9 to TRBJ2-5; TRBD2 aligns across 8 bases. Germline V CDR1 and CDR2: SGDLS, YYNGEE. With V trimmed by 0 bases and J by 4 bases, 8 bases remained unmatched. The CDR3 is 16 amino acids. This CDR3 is CASSVDPAGEGETQYF. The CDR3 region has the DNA TGTGCCAGCAGCGTAGACCCAGCGGGAGAGGGAGAGACCCAGTACTTC.

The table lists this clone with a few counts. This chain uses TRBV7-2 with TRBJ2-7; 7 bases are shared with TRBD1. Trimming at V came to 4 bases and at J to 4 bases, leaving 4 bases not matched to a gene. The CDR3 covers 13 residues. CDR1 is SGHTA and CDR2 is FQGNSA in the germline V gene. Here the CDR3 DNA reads TGTGCCAGCAGCTCGACAGGGATATACGAGCAGTACTTC. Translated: CASSSTGIYEQYF. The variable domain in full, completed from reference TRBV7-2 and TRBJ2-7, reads GAGVSQSPSNKVTEKGKDVELRCDPISGHTALYWYRQSLGQGLEFLIYFQGNSAPDKSGLPSDRFSAERTGGSVSTLTIQRTQQEDSAVYLCASSSTGIYEQYFGPGTRLTVT.